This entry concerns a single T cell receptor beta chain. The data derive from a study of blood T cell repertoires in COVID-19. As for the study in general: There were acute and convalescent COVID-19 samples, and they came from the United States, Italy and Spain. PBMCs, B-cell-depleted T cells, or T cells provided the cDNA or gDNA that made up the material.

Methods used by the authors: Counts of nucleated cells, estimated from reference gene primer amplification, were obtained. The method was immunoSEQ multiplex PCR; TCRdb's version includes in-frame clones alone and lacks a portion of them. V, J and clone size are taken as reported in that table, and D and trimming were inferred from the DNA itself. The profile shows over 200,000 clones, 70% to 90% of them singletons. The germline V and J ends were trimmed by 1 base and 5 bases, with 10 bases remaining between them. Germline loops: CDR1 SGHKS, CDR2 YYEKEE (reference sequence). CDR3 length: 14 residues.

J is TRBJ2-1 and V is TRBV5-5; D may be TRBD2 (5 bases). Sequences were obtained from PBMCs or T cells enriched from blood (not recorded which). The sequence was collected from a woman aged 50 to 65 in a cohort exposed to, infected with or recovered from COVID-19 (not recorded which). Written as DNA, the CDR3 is TGTGCCAGCAGCTTGAGGCGAGGGAACAATGAGCAGTTCTTC. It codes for CASSLRRGNNEQFF.